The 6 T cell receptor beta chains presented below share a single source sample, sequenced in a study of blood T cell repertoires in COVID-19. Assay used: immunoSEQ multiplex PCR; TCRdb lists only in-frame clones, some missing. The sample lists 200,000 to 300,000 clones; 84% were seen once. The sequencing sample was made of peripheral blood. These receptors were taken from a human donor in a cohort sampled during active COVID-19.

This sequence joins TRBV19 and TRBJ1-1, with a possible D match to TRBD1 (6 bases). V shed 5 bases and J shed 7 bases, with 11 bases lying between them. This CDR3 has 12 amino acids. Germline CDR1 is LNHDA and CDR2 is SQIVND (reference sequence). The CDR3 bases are TGTGCCAGTAGTGTCAGGGGAAGTGAAGCTTTCTTT. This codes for CASSVRGSEAFF.

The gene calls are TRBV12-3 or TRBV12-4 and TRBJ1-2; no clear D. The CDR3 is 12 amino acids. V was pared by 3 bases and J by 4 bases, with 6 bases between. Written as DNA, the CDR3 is TGTGCCAGCAGTTTTGAGGTCTATGGCTACACCTTC. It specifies CASSFEVYGYTF.

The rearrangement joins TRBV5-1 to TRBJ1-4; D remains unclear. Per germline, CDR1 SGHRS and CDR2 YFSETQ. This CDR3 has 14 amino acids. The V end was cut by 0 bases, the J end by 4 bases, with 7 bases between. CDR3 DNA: TGCGCCAGCAGCTTGGAACTATTTAATGAAAAACTGTTTTTT. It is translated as CASSLELFNEKLFF.

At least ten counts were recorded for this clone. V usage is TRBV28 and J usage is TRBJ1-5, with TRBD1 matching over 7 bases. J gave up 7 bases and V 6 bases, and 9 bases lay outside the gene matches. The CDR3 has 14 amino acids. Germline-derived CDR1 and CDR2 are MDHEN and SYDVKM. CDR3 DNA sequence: TGTGCCAGCAGCTTACGACAGGGAGGACAGCCCCAGCATTTT. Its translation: CASSLRQGGQPQHF.

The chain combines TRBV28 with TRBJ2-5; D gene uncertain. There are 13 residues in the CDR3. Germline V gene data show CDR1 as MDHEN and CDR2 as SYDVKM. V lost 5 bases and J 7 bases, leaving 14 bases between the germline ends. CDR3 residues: CASSTGRVRTQYF. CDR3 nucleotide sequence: TGTGCCAGCAGTACCGGTCGGGTCCGGACCCAGTACTTC.

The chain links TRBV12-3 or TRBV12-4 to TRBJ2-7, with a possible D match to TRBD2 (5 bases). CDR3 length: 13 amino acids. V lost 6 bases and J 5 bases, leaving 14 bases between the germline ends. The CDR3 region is CASRSGGRHEQYF. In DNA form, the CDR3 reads TGTGCCAGCAGGTCCGGAGGACGTCACGAGCAGTACTTC.